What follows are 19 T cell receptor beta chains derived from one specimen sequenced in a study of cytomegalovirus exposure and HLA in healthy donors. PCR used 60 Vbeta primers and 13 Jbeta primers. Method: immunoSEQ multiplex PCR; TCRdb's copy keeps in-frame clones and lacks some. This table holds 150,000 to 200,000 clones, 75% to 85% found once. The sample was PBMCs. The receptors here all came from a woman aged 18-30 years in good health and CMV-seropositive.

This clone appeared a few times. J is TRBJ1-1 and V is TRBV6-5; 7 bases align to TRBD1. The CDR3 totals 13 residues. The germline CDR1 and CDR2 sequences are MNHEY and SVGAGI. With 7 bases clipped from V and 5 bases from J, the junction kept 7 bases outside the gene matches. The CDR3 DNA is TGTGCCAGCATGAGGGGGCAGGGTACTGAAGCTTTCTTT. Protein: CASMRGQGTEAFF.

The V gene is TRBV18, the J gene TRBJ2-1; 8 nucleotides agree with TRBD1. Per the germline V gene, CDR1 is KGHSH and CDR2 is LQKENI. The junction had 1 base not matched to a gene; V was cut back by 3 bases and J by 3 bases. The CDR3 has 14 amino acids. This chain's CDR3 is CASSPGTGYNEQFF. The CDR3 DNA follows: TGTGCCAGCTCACCCGGGACAGGCTACAATGAGCAGTTCTTC. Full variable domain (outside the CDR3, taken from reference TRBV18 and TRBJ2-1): NAGVMQNPRHLVRRRGQEARLRCSPMKGHSHVYWYRQLPEEGLKFMVYLQKENIIDESGMPKERFSAEFPKEGPSILRIQQVVRGDSAAYFCASSPGTGYNEQFFGPGTRLTVL.

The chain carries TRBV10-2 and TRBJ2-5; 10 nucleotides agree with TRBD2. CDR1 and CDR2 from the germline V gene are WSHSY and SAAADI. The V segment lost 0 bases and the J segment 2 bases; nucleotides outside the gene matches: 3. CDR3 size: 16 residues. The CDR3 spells CASSESGAGGQETQYF. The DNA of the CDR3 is TGCGCCAGCAGTGAGTCTGGAGCGGGGGGGCAAGAGACCCAGTACTTC.

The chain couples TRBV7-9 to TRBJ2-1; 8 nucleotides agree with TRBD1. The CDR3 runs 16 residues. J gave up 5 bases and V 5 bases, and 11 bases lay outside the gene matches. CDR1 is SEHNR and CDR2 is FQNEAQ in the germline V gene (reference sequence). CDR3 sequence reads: CASSQPPTGANNEQFF. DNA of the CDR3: TGTGCCAGCAGCCAGCCCCCGACAGGGGCCAACAATGAGCAGTTCTTC.

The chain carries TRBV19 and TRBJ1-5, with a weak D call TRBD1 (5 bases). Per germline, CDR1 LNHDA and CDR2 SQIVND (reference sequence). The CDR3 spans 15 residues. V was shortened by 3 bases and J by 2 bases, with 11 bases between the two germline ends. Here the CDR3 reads CASSIYWGGNQPQHF. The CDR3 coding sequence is TGTGCCAGTAGTATTTACTGGGGGGGCAATCAGCCCCAGCATTTT.

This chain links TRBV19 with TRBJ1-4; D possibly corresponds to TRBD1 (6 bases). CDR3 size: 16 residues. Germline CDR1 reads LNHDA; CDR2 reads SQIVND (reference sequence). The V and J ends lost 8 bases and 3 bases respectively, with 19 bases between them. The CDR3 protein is CASSQGGGLSNEKLFF. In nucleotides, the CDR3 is TGTGCCAGTTCCCAAGGGGGGGGCCTATCTAATGAAAAACTGTTTTTT.

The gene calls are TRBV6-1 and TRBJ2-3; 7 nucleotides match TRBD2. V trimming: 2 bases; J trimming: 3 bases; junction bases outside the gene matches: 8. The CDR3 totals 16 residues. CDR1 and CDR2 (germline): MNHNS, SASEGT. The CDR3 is CASSERWGGMTDTQYF. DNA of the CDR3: TGTGCCAGCAGTGAACGATGGGGGGGGATGACAGATACGCAGTATTTT.

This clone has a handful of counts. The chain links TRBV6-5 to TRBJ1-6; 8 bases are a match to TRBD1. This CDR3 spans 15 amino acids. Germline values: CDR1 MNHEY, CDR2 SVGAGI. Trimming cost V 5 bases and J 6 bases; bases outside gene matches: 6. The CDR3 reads CASSLSGQVNSPLHF. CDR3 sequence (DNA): TGTGCCAGCAGTCTGTCGGGACAGGTTAATTCACCCCTCCACTTT.

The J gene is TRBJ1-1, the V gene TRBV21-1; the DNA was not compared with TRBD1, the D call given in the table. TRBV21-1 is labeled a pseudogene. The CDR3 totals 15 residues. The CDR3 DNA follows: TGTGCCAGCAGCATCTCACAGGAGAGGAACACTGAAGCTTTCTTT. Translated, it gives CASSISQERNTEAFF.

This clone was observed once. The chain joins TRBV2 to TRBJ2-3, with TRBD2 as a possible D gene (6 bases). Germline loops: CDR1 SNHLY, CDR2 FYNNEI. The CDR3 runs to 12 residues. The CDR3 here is CAPGLHTDTQYF. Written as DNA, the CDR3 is TGTGCTCCGGGACTTCACACAGATACGCAGTATTTT.

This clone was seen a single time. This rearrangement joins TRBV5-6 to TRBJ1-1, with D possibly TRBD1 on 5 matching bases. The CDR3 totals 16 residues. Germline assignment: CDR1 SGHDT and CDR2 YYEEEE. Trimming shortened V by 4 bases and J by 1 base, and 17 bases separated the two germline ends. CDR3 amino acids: CASSAGFRRGNTEAFF. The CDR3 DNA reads TGTGCCAGCAGCGCGGGATTCCGGAGGGGGAACACTGAAGCTTTCTTT.

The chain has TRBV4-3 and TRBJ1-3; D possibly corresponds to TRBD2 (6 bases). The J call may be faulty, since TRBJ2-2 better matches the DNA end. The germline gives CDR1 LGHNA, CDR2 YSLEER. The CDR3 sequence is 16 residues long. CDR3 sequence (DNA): TGCGCCAGCAGCCAAGCTATTAGCGGCTACACCGGGGAGCTGTTTTTT. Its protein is CASSQAISGYTGELFF.

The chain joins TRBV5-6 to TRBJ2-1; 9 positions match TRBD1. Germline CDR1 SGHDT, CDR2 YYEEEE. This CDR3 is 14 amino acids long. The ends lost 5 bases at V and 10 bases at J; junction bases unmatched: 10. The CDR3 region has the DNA TGTGCCAGCAGTCACACGGGACAGGGCCAGGAGCAGTTCTTC. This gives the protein CASSHTGQGQEQFF.

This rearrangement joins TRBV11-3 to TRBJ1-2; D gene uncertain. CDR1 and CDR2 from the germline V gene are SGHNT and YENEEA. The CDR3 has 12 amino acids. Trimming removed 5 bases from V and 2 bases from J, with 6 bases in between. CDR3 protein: CASSLANYGYTF. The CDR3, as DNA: TGTGCCAGCAGCCTAGCAAACTATGGCTACACCTTC.

Written as DNA, the CDR3 is TGCGCCAGCAGAACCACAGGGTGCTCTAATGAAAAACTGTTTTTT. Its translation: CASRTTGCSNEKLFF. The chain carries TRBV10-1 and TRBJ1-4; the D gene is possibly TRBD1 (6 bases). Germline V gene data show CDR1 as WNHNN and CDR2 as SYGVQD (reference sequence). The V gene lost 6 bases and the J gene lost 3 bases, with 14 bases spanning the gap. The CDR3 extends over 15 amino acids.

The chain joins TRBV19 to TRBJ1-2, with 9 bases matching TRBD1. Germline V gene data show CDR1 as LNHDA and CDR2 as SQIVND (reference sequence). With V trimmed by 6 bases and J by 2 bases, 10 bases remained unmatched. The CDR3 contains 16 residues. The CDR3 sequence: CASSRDRDPINYGYTF. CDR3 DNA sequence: TGTGCCAGTAGCAGGGACAGGGATCCGATAAACTATGGCTACACCTTC. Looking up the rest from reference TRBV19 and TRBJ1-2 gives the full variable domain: DGGITQSPKYLFRKEGQNVTLSCEQNLNHDAMYWYRQDPGQGLRLIYYSQIVNDFQKGDIAEGYSVSREKKESFPLTVTSAQKNPTAFYLCASSRDRDPINYGYTFGSGTRLTVV.

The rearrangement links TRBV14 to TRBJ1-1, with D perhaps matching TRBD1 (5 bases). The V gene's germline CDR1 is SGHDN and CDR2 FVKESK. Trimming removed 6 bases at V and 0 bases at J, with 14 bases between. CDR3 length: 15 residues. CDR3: CASRRGGTLNTEAFF. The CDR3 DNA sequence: TGTGCCAGCAGACGGGGGGGGACCCTGAACACTGAAGCTTTCTTT.

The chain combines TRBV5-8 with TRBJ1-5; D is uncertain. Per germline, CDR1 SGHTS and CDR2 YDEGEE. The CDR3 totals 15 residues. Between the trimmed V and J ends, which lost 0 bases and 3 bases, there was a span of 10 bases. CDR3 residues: CASSLAGRVNQPQHF. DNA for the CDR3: TGTGCCAGCAGCTTGGCCGGGAGAGTCAATCAGCCCCAGCATTTT.

The CDR3 here is CASLRLAGNCSYNEQFF. CDR3 nucleotides: TGTGCCAGCCTACGACTAGCGGGGAATTGCTCCTACAATGAGCAGTTCTTC. This chain connects TRBV11-3 to TRBJ2-1, with 11 bases fitting TRBD2. Trimming removed 8 bases from V and 0 bases from J; junction bases left unmatched: 9. This CDR3 has 17 amino acids. CDR1 and CDR2 from the germline V gene are SGHNT and YENEEA.